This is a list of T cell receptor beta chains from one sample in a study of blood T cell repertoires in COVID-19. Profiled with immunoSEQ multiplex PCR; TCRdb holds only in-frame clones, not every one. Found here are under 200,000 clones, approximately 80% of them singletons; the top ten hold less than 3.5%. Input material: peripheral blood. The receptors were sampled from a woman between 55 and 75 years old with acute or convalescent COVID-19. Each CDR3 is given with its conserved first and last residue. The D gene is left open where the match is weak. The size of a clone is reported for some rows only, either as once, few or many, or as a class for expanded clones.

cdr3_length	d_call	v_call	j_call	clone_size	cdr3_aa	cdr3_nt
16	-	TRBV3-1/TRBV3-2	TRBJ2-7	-	CASSQDQNYPTYEQYF	TGTGCCAGCAGCCAAGATCAGAACTACCCAACCTACGAGCAGTACTTC
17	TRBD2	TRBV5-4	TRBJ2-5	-	CASSLRLAGGTQETQYF	TGTGCCAGCAGCTTACGACTAGCGGGGGGAACCCAAGAGACCCAGTACTTC
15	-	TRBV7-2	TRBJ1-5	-	CASSLEEGANQPQHF	TGTGCCAGCAGCCTAGAGGAGGGTGCCAATCAGCCCCAGCATTTT
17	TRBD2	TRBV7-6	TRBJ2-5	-	CASSLTLTSGGEGTQYF	TGTGCCAGCAGCTTAACCCTGACTAGCGGGGGGGAGGGGACCCAGTACTTC
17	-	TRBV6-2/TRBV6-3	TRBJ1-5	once	CASSQPPDRVTRLPQHF	TGTGCCAGCAGTCAACCCCCGGACAGAGTAACTCGGCTGCCCCAGCATTTT
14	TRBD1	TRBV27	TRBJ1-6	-	CASSSGQGPSPLHF	TGTGCCAGCAGTTCGGGACAGGGGCCCTCACCCCTCCACTTT
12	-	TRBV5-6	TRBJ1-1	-	CASSVDRTEAFF	TGTGCCAGCAGCGTTGACAGGACTGAAGCTTTCTTT
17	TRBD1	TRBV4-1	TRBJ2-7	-	CASSHPSPGQGAYEQYF	TGCGCCAGCAGCCACCCCTCGCCGGGACAGGGGGCGTACGAGCAGTACTTC
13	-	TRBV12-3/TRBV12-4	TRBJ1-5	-	CASTREANQPQHF	TGTGCCAGCACTCGGGAAGCCAATCAGCCCCAGCATTTT
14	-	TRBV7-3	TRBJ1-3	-	CASSEDGKGNTIYF	TGTGCCAGCAGCGAGGACGGGAAGGGAAACACCATATATTTT
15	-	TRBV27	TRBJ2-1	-	CASSFGRSSYNEQFF	TGTGCCAGCAGTTTTGGGAGGAGCTCCTACAATGAGCAGTTCTTC
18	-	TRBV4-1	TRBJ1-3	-	CASSQLLTGGAPGNTIYF	TGCGCCAGCAGCCAGCTTCTAACAGGAGGGGCGCCTGGAAACACCATATATTTT
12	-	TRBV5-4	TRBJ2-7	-	CASSLGGQEQYF	TGTGCCAGCAGCTTGGGGGGACAAGAGCAGTACTTC
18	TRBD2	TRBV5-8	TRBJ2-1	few	CASSLTTLGWGGYNEQFF	TGTGCCAGCAGCCTAACCACTCTGGGGTGGGGGGGTTACAATGAGCAGTTCTTC
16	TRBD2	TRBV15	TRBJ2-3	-	CATSRVQRGGGDTQYF	TGTGCCACCAGCAGAGTCCAGCGGGGGGGCGGAGATACGCAGTATTTT
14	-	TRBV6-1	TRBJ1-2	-	CASSEGFDSYGYTF	TGTGCCAGCAGTGAAGGGTTCGACTCTTATGGCTACACCTTC
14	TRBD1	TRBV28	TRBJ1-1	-	CASSFTDRGRMAFF	TGTGCCAGCAGTTTCACGGACAGGGGGCGAATGGCTTTCTTT
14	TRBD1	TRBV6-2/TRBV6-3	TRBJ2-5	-	CASSLNRGDETQYF	TGTGCCAGCAGTTTAAACAGGGGCGACGAGACCCAGTACTTC
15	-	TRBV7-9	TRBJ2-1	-	CASSLGDTPMNEQFF	TGTGCCAGCAGCTTAGGGGACACTCCCATGAATGAGCAGTTCTTC
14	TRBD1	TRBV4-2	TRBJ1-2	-	CASSSGQVSYGYTF	TGTGCCAGCAGCTCGGGACAGGTCTCCTATGGCTACACCTTC
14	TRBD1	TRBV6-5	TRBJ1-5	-	CASVDRASNQPQHF	TGTGCCAGCGTCGACAGGGCGAGCAATCAGCCCCAGCATTTT
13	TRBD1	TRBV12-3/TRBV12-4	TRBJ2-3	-	CASRLQGVDTQYF	TGTGCCAGCAGGTTACAGGGGGTGGATACGCAGTATTTT
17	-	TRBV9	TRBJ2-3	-	CASSPRGLIASTDTQYF	TGTGCCAGCAGCCCCCGTGGACTTATAGCAAGCACAGATACGCAGTATTTT
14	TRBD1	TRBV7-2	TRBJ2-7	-	CASSAKGQGYEQYF	TGTGCCAGCAGCGCTAAGGGACAGGGCTACGAGCAGTACTTC
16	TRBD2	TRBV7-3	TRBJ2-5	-	CASSSGVRGVGETQYF	TGTGCCAGCAGTTCTGGGGTGCGGGGGGTAGGAGAGACCCAGTACTTC
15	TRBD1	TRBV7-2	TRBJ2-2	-	CASSFRQGGTGELFF	TGTGCCAGCAGCTTTCGACAGGGCGGCACCGGGGAGCTGTTTTTT
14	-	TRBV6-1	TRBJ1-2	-	CASSEAPHRVGYTF	TGTGCCAGCAGTGAAGCGCCCCACCGGGTTGGCTACACCTTC
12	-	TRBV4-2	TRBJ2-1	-	CASSRHNNEQFF	TGTGCCAGCAGCCGACACAACAATGAGCAGTTCTTC
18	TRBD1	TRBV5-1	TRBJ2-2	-	CASSSPNDRGLGTGELFF	TGCGCCAGCAGCTCCCCAAATGACAGGGGGTTAGGCACCGGGGAGCTGTTTTTT
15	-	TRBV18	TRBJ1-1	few	CASSPQGGFDTEAFF	TGTGCCAGCTCACCCCAGGGAGGGTTTGACACTGAAGCTTTCTTT
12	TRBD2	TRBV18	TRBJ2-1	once	CASSPSGEKEFF	TGTGCCAGCTCACCAAGCGGGGAGAAGGAGTTCTTC
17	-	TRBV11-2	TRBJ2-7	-	CASSSQMSVFEAYEQYF	TGTGCCAGCAGCTCCCAAATGTCAGTCTTCGAGGCCTACGAGCAGTACTTC
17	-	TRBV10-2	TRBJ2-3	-	CASSGGGDLAHTDTQYF	TGCGCCAGCAGTGGGGGGGGCGACTTGGCACACACAGATACGCAGTATTTT
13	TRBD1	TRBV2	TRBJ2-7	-	CASIQGPASLGYF	TGTGCCAGCATACAGGGGCCTGCTTCGTTAGGGTACTTC
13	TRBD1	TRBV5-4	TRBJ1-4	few	CASSFNRGNEKLF	TGTGCCAGCAGCTTCAACAGGGGAAATGAAAAACTGTTT
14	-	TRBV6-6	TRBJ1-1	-	CASLPAARKTEAFF	TGTGCCAGCTTACCAGCGGCCCGGAAGACTGAAGCTTTCTTT
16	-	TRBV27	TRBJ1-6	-	CASSSPASGHGSPLHF	TGTGCCAGCAGTTCTCCAGCCTCTGGGCACGGTTCACCCCTCCACTTT
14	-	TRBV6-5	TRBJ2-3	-	CASSYSEGADTQYF	TGTGCCAGCAGTTACTCAGAGGGGGCAGATACGCAGTATTTT